The rows below give T cell receptor beta chains drawn from one sample of a study of T cell changes during pregnancy in multiple sclerosis. The table came from immunoSEQ multiplex PCR; TCRdb's copy has only in-frame clones and leaves some out. The sample lists 85,000 to 90,000 clones; approximately 95% were seen once. Specimen: peripheral blood, collected after pregnancy. The receptors originated from a female donor in good health, enrolled as a control in a pregnancy study. The CDR3 runs from the conserved cysteine through the conserved F or W. D genes are given only for firm matches. Only some rows state a clone size, as once, few, many or a class for expanded clones.

.	TRBV28	TRBJ2-3	.	15	CASSLWSMMSDTQYF	TGTGCCAGCAGTTTATGGTCTATGATGTCAGATACGCAGTATTTT
TRBD1	TRBV6-5	TRBJ1-4	.	14	CASRNDRGDEKLFF	TGTGCCAGCAGAAATGACAGGGGCGATGAAAAACTGTTTTTT
TRBD2	TRBV5-8	TRBJ2-7	.	17	CASSLGAVAGYSYEQYF	TGTGCCAGCAGCTTGGGAGCTGTAGCGGGCTACTCCTACGAGCAGTACTTC
.	TRBV27	TRBJ2-5	.	16	CASSLVRRGGQETQYF	TGTGCCAGCAGTTTAGTCAGGAGGGGGGGGCAAGAGACCCAGTACTTC
TRBD1	TRBV4-2	TRBJ2-5	.	14	CASSQADREETQYF	TGTGCCAGCAGCCAGGCTGACAGGGAGGAGACCCAGTACTTC
.	TRBV2	TRBJ2-1	.	14	CASSLAKEGNEQFF	TGTGCCAGCAGTTTGGCCAAGGAGGGCAATGAGCAGTTCTTC
.	TRBV11-2	TRBJ2-7	.	14	CASSWGTPSYEQYF	TGTGCCAGCAGCTGGGGGACACCCTCCTACGAGCAGTACTTC
.	TRBV6-6	TRBJ1-1	.	14	CASTASGMNTEAFF	TGTGCCAGCACCGCCAGCGGGATGAACACTGAAGCTTTCTTT
TRBD1	TRBV7-9	TRBJ1-2	.	13	CASSPRQGWGYTF	TGTGCCAGCAGCCCTCGACAGGGTTGGGGCTACACCTTC
TRBD1	TRBV11-2	TRBJ1-3	.	16	CASSRQGVRAGNTIYF	TGTGCCAGCAGCCGACAGGGAGTAAGAGCTGGAAACACCATATATTTT
.	TRBV5-1	TRBJ1-5	.	13	CASSADSYQPQHF	TGCGCCAGCAGCGCCGACAGCTATCAGCCCCAGCATTTT
TRBD1	TRBV5-7	TRBJ1-1	.	13	CASSSTGVGEAFF	TGTGCCAGCAGCTCCACAGGGGTCGGTGAAGCTTTCTTT
TRBD1	TRBV4-1	TRBJ1-2	.	13	CASSQGTGAGYTF	TGCGCCAGCAGCCAAGGGACAGGGGCTGGCTACACCTTC
TRBD2	TRBV6-5	TRBJ2-7	.	13	CAKHGTRNHEQYF	TGTGCCAAGCACGGGACTAGAAACCACGAGCAGTACTTC
TRBD2	TRBV18	TRBJ2-7	.	14	CASSLSGRAYEQYF	TGTGCCAGCTCACTGAGCGGGAGGGCCTACGAGCAGTACTTC
TRBD1	TRBV6-5	TRBJ2-3	.	12	CASSSTGDRQYF	TGTGCCAGCAGTTCTACCGGGGACAGGCAGTATTTT
.	TRBV6-5	TRBJ2-7	few	14	CASRTARGTYEQYF	TGTGCCAGCCGGACCGCCAGGGGAACCTACGAGCAGTACTTC
.	TRBV4-1	TRBJ2-3	.	13	CASSQVRADTQYF	TGCGCCAGCAGCCAAGTCCGGGCAGATACGCAGTATTTT
TRBD2	TRBV4-2	TRBJ2-1	.	16	CASSQVGAGDTNEQFF	TGTGCCAGCAGCCAAGTGGGAGCGGGAGATACAAATGAGCAGTTCTTC
TRBD2	TRBV27	TRBJ2-1	.	15	CASSQGTSGTNEQFF	TGTGCCAGCAGTCAAGGGACTAGCGGGACTAATGAGCAGTTCTTC
TRBD1	TRBV6-5	TRBJ2-5	.	15	CASSYGDRRQETQYF	TGTGCCAGCAGTTACGGGGACAGGAGACAAGAGACCCAGTACTTC
.	TRBV6-6	TRBJ2-7	.	12	CASSYPGYEQYF	TGTGCCAGCAGTTACCCAGGGTACGAGCAGTACTTC
TRBD1	TRBV7-8	TRBJ2-7	.	14	CASSFPGQGIVQYF	TGTGCCAGCAGCTTCCCCGGACAGGGCATTGTGCAGTACTTC
.	TRBV30	TRBJ1-4	.	11	CAWSGGEKLFF	TGTGCCTGGTCGGGGGGTGAAAAACTGTTTTTT
.	TRBV14	TRBJ2-5	.	12	CASSLLRGTQYF	TGTGCCAGCAGCCTCCTAAGGGGGACCCAGTACTTC
TRBD1	TRBV7-8	TRBJ2-7	medium-sized	15	CASSHEQGSIYEQYF	TGTGCCAGCAGCCATGAACAGGGGTCTATCTACGAGCAGTACTTC
TRBD2	TRBV11-2	TRBJ2-1	.	17	CASSLLGRASGGNEQFF	TGTGCCAGCAGCCTACTGGGCAGGGCTAGCGGAGGTAATGAGCAGTTCTTC
.	TRBV6-5	TRBJ1-3	once	13	CASSGSSGNTIYF	TGTGCCAGCAGTGGGAGCTCTGGAAACACCATATATTTT
TRBD1	TRBV18	TRBJ1-1	once	13	CASSPITGDEAFF	TGTGCCAGCTCACCAATAACAGGGGATGAAGCTTTCTTT
.	TRBV5-4	TRBJ2-1	.	19	CASSLHAPGWAGNNNEQFF	TGTGCCAGCAGCTTGCATGCCCCTGGTTGGGCGGGCAATAACAATGAGCAGTTCTTC
.	TRBV19	TRBJ2-1	once	18	CASSGPRTIGGSYNEQFF	TGTGCCAGTAGCGGCCCCCGGACAATCGGGGGCTCCTACAATGAGCAGTTCTTC
TRBD2	TRBV5-4	TRBJ2-2	.	17	CASSWGGTSRNTGELFF	TGTGCCAGCAGCTGGGGCGGGACTAGCAGGAACACCGGGGAGCTGTTTTTT
TRBD2	TRBV18	TRBJ2-1	.	18	CASSQLTSGGSTYNEQFF	TGTGCCAGCTCACAACTTACTAGCGGGGGGAGCACCTACAATGAGCAGTTCTTC
TRBD2	TRBV5-1	TRBJ2-7	.	15	CASSPGTSGRGEQYF	TGCGCCAGCAGCCCCGGGACTAGCGGGAGAGGGGAGCAGTACTTC
TRBD2	TRBV27	TRBJ2-1	.	15	CASSSTSGTNNEQFF	TGTGCCAGCAGTTCCACTAGCGGGACCAACAATGAGCAGTTCTTC
TRBD1	TRBV5-5	TRBJ1-2	.	15	CASSLGRTGNYGYTF	TGTGCCAGCAGCTTGGGGCGGACAGGAAACTATGGCTACACCTTC
.	TRBV27	TRBJ1-2	.	16	CASSLTQAAGNYGYTF	TGTGCCAGCAGTTTAACTCAGGCCGCCGGTAACTATGGCTACACCTTC
TRBD1	TRBV6-4	TRBJ1-1	.	19	CASSDSTARGWAMNTEAFF	TGTGCCAGCAGTGACTCGACGGCCAGGGGGTGGGCCATGAACACTGAAGCTTTCTTT
TRBD2	TRBV9	TRBJ2-1	once	14	CASSIRDYSNEQFF	TGTGCCAGCAGCATCAGGGACTACTCAAATGAGCAGTTCTTC
TRBD2	TRBV2	TRBJ2-1	.	17	CASSEWASGRGDNEQFF	TGTGCCAGCAGTGAATGGGCTAGCGGGAGAGGGGACAATGAGCAGTTCTTC
.	TRBV29-1	TRBJ2-7	.	11	CSAQTGYEQYF	TGCAGCGCTCAGACAGGCTACGAGCAGTACTTC
.	TRBV7-9	TRBJ1-5	once	16	CASSLANAGEDQPQHF	TGTGCCAGCAGCTTAGCGAACGCAGGGGAAGATCAGCCCCAGCATTTT
TRBD1	TRBV29-1	TRBJ2-7	.	12	CSVLTGKHEQYF	TGCAGCGTTTTGACAGGGAAACACGAGCAGTACTTC
TRBD2	TRBV2	TRBJ2-2	.	19	CASIRQGLAGPLNTGELFF	TGTGCCAGCATTCGCCAGGGACTAGCGGGACCCTTGAACACCGGGGAGCTGTTTTTT
.	TRBV6-5	TRBJ2-5	.	14	CASSFGTFTETQYF	TGTGCCAGCAGTTTCGGGACTTTTACTGAGACCCAGTACTTC
TRBD1	TRBV7-2	TRBJ1-2	.	14	CASSAGTGGYGYTF	TGTGCCAGCAGCGCCGGGACAGGGGGCTATGGCTACACCTTC
.	TRBV13	TRBJ2-7	.	13	CASSSISSYEQYF	TGTGCCAGCAGCTCAATCAGCTCCTACGAGCAGTACTTC
TRBD1	TRBV10-3	TRBJ1-3	.	13	CAIRTGEGNTIYF	TGTGCCATCAGAACAGGGGAGGGAAACACCATATATTTT
.	TRBV7-2	TRBJ2-5	.	16	CASSPPRVGRQETQYF	TGTGCCAGCAGCCCCCCCCGGGTGGGGCGCCAAGAGACCCAGTACTTC
.	TRBV28	TRBJ2-3	.	15	CASKGGRKSTDTQYF	TGTGCCTCCAAGGGGGGGCGGAAGAGCACAGATACGCAGTATTTT